Listed below are T cell receptor beta chains from one sample, sequenced in a study of identical twins. TCRdb itself ran the 5' RACE reads through MiXCR, one entry per CDR3 protein. This table holds about 470,000 distinct CDR3 sequences, about 24% found once. These sequences were also reported in another study, on T cells expressing NK-cell markers.

Specimen: CD4+ T cells sorted from blood. These receptors were taken from a woman younger than 30 in good health. CDR3s include the opening cysteine and the closing phenylalanine or tryptophan. A D gene is named only where the DNA matches it firmly. Clone size is given for some rows only: seen once, a few or many times, or a class if the clone is expanded.

cdr3_nt: TGCAGTGCAGGAGGGAAATACAATGAGCAGTTCTTC
cdr3_aa: CSAGGKYNEQFF
j_call: TRBJ2-1
v_call: TRBV20-1
d_call: .
cdr3_length: 12
clone_size: .

cdr3_nt: TGCAGCGTCCGAACGTGGTGGGGGCAGTATTTT
cdr3_aa: CSVRTWWGQYF
j_call: TRBJ2-3
v_call: TRBV29-1
d_call: .
cdr3_length: 11
clone_size: .

cdr3_nt: TGCAGCGCTAGGTTCCTAGCGGGAGAGACCCAGTACTTC
cdr3_aa: CSARFLAGETQYF
j_call: TRBJ2-5
v_call: TRBV20-1
d_call: TRBD2
cdr3_length: 13
clone_size: .

cdr3_nt: TGTGCCAGCAGTTATGGCGGCCTGGCAGGTACGCAGTATTTT
cdr3_aa: CASSYGGLAGTQYF
j_call: TRBJ2-3
v_call: TRBV27
d_call: .
cdr3_length: 14
clone_size: .

cdr3_nt: TGTGCCAGCAGCCTCCCGGGCGCCTACAATGAGCAGTTCTTC
cdr3_aa: CASSLPGAYNEQFF
j_call: TRBJ2-1
v_call: TRBV4-2
d_call: .
cdr3_length: 14
clone_size: .

cdr3_nt: TGTGCCAGCAGTGGGTACGGACAGGAGCAGTTCTTC
cdr3_aa: CASSGYGQEQFF
j_call: TRBJ2-1
v_call: TRBV6-5
d_call: .
cdr3_length: 12
clone_size: .

cdr3_nt: TGTGCCAGCAGTCGGACAGTTTTCGAAGGATCACCCCTCCACTTT
cdr3_aa: CASSRTVFEGSPLHF
j_call: TRBJ1-6
v_call: TRBV6-4
d_call: .
cdr3_length: 15
clone_size: few

cdr3_nt: TGTGCCAGCAGCCAAGGGCCCCGGGGACCCGAGCAGTACTTC
cdr3_aa: CASSQGPRGPEQYF
j_call: TRBJ2-7
v_call: TRBV3-1
d_call: .
cdr3_length: 14
clone_size: few

cdr3_nt: TGTGCCAGCAGCCGCTGGAGTCAGCCCCAGCATTTT
cdr3_aa: CASSRWSQPQHF
j_call: TRBJ1-5
v_call: TRBV7-9
d_call: .
cdr3_length: 12
clone_size: few

cdr3_nt: TGTGCCAGCAGTTTAGGGGTGGTCGGAAACACCATATATTTT
cdr3_aa: CASSLGVVGNTIYF
j_call: TRBJ1-3
v_call: TRBV12-3/TRBV12-4
d_call: .
cdr3_length: 14
clone_size: few

cdr3_nt: TGCAGTGCTAGAACGGGGACAGGTCGGAGCACAGATACGCAGTATTTT
cdr3_aa: CSARTGTGRSTDTQYF
j_call: TRBJ2-3
v_call: TRBV20-1
d_call: TRBD1
cdr3_length: 16
clone_size: .

cdr3_nt: TGCAGTGCTAGGAGACAGGGGAGTTCTGAAGCTTTCTTT
cdr3_aa: CSARRQGSSEAFF
j_call: TRBJ1-1
v_call: TRBV20-1
d_call: TRBD1
cdr3_length: 13
clone_size: .

cdr3_nt: TGCGCCAGATACAACGGAGAGACCCAGTACTTC
cdr3_aa: CARYNGETQYF
j_call: TRBJ2-5
v_call: TRBV10-1
d_call: .
cdr3_length: 11
clone_size: few

cdr3_nt: TGTGCCAGCAACCGGGAGGTCTCTCGGACCCAGTACTTC
cdr3_aa: CASNREVSRTQYF
j_call: TRBJ2-5
v_call: TRBV6-2/TRBV6-3
d_call: TRBD2
cdr3_length: 13
clone_size: .

cdr3_nt: TGCAGTGCTGTCCGGGACCTAACTGGGTATGGCTACACCTTC
cdr3_aa: CSAVRDLTGYGYTF
j_call: TRBJ1-2
v_call: TRBV20-1
d_call: .
cdr3_length: 14
clone_size: few

cdr3_nt: TGTGCCAGCAGTATTCGACATGAGTCTCCCGAGCAGTACTTC
cdr3_aa: CASSIRHESPEQYF
j_call: TRBJ2-7
v_call: TRBV6-2/TRBV6-3
d_call: .
cdr3_length: 14
clone_size: few

cdr3_nt: TGTGCCAGCAGTTTATCCGTTAAGGGGTTTGGAGAGACCCAGTACTTC
cdr3_aa: CASSLSVKGFGETQYF
j_call: TRBJ2-5
v_call: TRBV27
d_call: .
cdr3_length: 16
clone_size: .

cdr3_nt: TGTGCCATCAGTGAAACAGGGGAGGTCCAAGAGACCCAGTACTTC
cdr3_aa: CAISETGEVQETQYF
j_call: TRBJ2-5
v_call: TRBV10-3
d_call: .
cdr3_length: 15
clone_size: .

cdr3_nt: TGTGCCACCAGCAGAGTTTCCGGCGGACTAGGGGTAGAGCAGTTCTTC
cdr3_aa: CATSRVSGGLGVEQFF
j_call: TRBJ2-1
v_call: TRBV15
d_call: TRBD2
cdr3_length: 16
clone_size: few

cdr3_nt: TGTGCCAGCAGCTCTAGTAGGGGTTCCATCTCCTACGAGCAGTACTTC
cdr3_aa: CASSSSRGSISYEQYF
j_call: TRBJ2-7
v_call: TRBV7-9
d_call: .
cdr3_length: 16
clone_size: .

cdr3_nt: TGTGCCAGCAGTCCAGGGGGAGGGGGGCTAACCTATGGCTACACCTTC
cdr3_aa: CASSPGGGGLTYGYTF
j_call: TRBJ1-2
v_call: TRBV12-3/TRBV12-4
d_call: TRBD1
cdr3_length: 16
clone_size: .

cdr3_nt: TGTGCCAGCAGTTCCTACGGGACAGGGGCGTCCGAGCAGTACTTC
cdr3_aa: CASSSYGTGASEQYF
j_call: TRBJ2-7
v_call: TRBV6-2/TRBV6-3
d_call: TRBD1
cdr3_length: 15
clone_size: .

cdr3_nt: TGCGCCAGCAGCCTCCAGACTAGCGGGCCCTACGAGCAGTACTTC
cdr3_aa: CASSLQTSGPYEQYF
j_call: TRBJ2-7
v_call: TRBV4-3
d_call: TRBD2
cdr3_length: 15
clone_size: few

cdr3_nt: TGCGCCAGCAGCTTAAGTAGTGGGGGAGGCGACGAGCAGTACTTC
cdr3_aa: CASSLSSGGGDEQYF
j_call: TRBJ2-7
v_call: TRBV5-1
d_call: .
cdr3_length: 15
clone_size: few

cdr3_nt: TGCAGTGCGAAGGGTGGTCGGGGGATTAACTACGAGCAGTACTTC
cdr3_aa: CSAKGGRGINYEQYF
j_call: TRBJ2-7
v_call: TRBV20-1
d_call: .
cdr3_length: 15
clone_size: .

cdr3_nt: TGTGCCAGCAGTGTTGGGAGGAGGCTATACAATGAGCAGTTCTTC
cdr3_aa: CASSVGRRLYNEQFF
j_call: TRBJ2-1
v_call: TRBV5-5
d_call: .
cdr3_length: 15
clone_size: few

cdr3_nt: TGTGCCAGCGCATTTTATGGTTCCCCCACCGGCGAGCAGTACTTC
cdr3_aa: CASAFYGSPTGEQYF
j_call: TRBJ2-7
v_call: TRBV7-2
d_call: .
cdr3_length: 15
clone_size: many

cdr3_nt: TGTGCCAGCAGCTCCGCGCGGACTAGCGGTTACAATGAGCAGTTCTTC
cdr3_aa: CASSSARTSGYNEQFF
j_call: TRBJ2-1
v_call: TRBV7-2
d_call: TRBD2
cdr3_length: 16
clone_size: .

cdr3_nt: TGTGCCAGCAGTTTTCTTCCCCCGGCGGATTACTACAATGAGCAGTTCTTC
cdr3_aa: CASSFLPPADYYNEQFF
j_call: TRBJ2-1
v_call: TRBV12-3/TRBV12-4
d_call: .
cdr3_length: 17
clone_size: few

cdr3_nt: TGCAGCGTTGGGGGATCCAACCCCTTGAACACTGAAGCTTTCTTT
cdr3_aa: CSVGGSNPLNTEAFF
j_call: TRBJ1-1
v_call: TRBV29-1
d_call: .
cdr3_length: 15
clone_size: few

cdr3_nt: TGTGCCAGCACCTCCGGGACCCCGGGCGAGCAGTACTTC
cdr3_aa: CASTSGTPGEQYF
j_call: TRBJ2-7
v_call: TRBV12-3/TRBV12-4
d_call: .
cdr3_length: 13
clone_size: few

cdr3_nt: TGCGCCAGCAGTACGAACACCGGGGAGCTGTTTTTT
cdr3_aa: CASSTNTGELFF
j_call: TRBJ2-2
v_call: TRBV10-1
d_call: .
cdr3_length: 12
clone_size: many

cdr3_nt: TGTGCCAGCAGCGCAACAGGCGCCCAGAACACCGGGGAGCTGTTTTTT
cdr3_aa: CASSATGAQNTGELFF
j_call: TRBJ2-2
v_call: TRBV4-2
d_call: .
cdr3_length: 16
clone_size: .

cdr3_nt: TGTGCCAGCAGCTTAGCGCACGGACTAGCGGGACGCAATGAGCAGTTCTTC
cdr3_aa: CASSLAHGLAGRNEQFF
j_call: TRBJ2-1
v_call: TRBV7-2
d_call: TRBD2
cdr3_length: 17
clone_size: .

cdr3_nt: TGTGCCAGCAGCCGGGAGGTTCTCAACACCGGGGAGCTGTTTTTT
cdr3_aa: CASSREVLNTGELFF
j_call: TRBJ2-2
v_call: TRBV4-2
d_call: .
cdr3_length: 15
clone_size: .

cdr3_nt: TGTGCCAGCAGCGCACCATGGTCGGGAGATACGCAGTATTTT
cdr3_aa: CASSAPWSGDTQYF
j_call: TRBJ2-3
v_call: TRBV7-9
d_call: .
cdr3_length: 14
clone_size: few

cdr3_nt: TGCGCCAGCAAGGTTCATGGGGGACTACAAGAGACCCAGTACTTC
cdr3_aa: CASKVHGGLQETQYF
j_call: TRBJ2-5
v_call: TRBV5-1
d_call: TRBD2
cdr3_length: 15
clone_size: .

cdr3_nt: TGTGCCAGCAGCTCTGACTCGGGGGGTTATGGCTACACCTTC
cdr3_aa: CASSSDSGGYGYTF
j_call: TRBJ1-2
v_call: TRBV7-9
d_call: .
cdr3_length: 14
clone_size: .

cdr3_nt: TGTGCCAGCAGTGAAGCCCCGACAGGGAATTCACCCCTCCACTTT
cdr3_aa: CASSEAPTGNSPLHF
j_call: TRBJ1-6
v_call: TRBV25-1
d_call: TRBD1
cdr3_length: 15
clone_size: .

cdr3_nt: TGTGCCAGCAGCTTTTTTTCCGGGGGAATATCTGAGCAGTTCTTC
cdr3_aa: CASSFFSGGISEQFF
j_call: TRBJ2-1
v_call: TRBV7-2
d_call: .
cdr3_length: 15
clone_size: .

cdr3_nt: TGCGCCAGCAGCTTGGCGCGGGACAGCCAAGAGATCCAGTACTTC
cdr3_aa: CASSLARDSQEIQYF
j_call: TRBJ2-5
v_call: TRBV5-1
d_call: .
cdr3_length: 15
clone_size: .

cdr3_nt: TGTGCCAGCAGCTCCCGGGGGCCCCACTACAATGAGCAGTTCTTC
cdr3_aa: CASSSRGPHYNEQFF
j_call: TRBJ2-1
v_call: TRBV7-2
d_call: .
cdr3_length: 15
clone_size: few

cdr3_nt: TGTGCCAGCACCTCGGGAGGGATTTCCTACAATGAGCAGTTCTTC
cdr3_aa: CASTSGGISYNEQFF
j_call: TRBJ2-1
v_call: TRBV7-9
d_call: TRBD2
cdr3_length: 15
clone_size: few

cdr3_nt: TGTGCCAGCAGCTTAGGGAGGGCTACCCAGTACTTC
cdr3_aa: CASSLGRATQYF
j_call: TRBJ2-5
v_call: TRBV7-2
d_call: .
cdr3_length: 12
clone_size: .

cdr3_nt: TGCAGTGCTAGAGTAGGAGGCGGGAGGGACTACAATGAGCAGTTCTTC
cdr3_aa: CSARVGGGRDYNEQFF
j_call: TRBJ2-1
v_call: TRBV20-1
d_call: TRBD2
cdr3_length: 16
clone_size: few

cdr3_nt: TGTGCCAGCAGTTTTGATTTCTATGGCTACACCTTC
cdr3_aa: CASSFDFYGYTF
j_call: TRBJ1-2
v_call: TRBV12-3/TRBV12-4
d_call: .
cdr3_length: 12
clone_size: few